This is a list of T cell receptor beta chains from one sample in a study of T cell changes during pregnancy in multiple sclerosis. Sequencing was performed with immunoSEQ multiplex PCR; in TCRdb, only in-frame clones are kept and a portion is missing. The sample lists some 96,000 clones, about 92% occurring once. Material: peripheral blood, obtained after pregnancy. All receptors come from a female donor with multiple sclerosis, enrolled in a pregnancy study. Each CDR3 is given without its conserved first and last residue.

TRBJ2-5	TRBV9	ASSPGGLETQY
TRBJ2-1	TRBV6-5	ASSYGLGGNEQF
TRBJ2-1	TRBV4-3	ASSQEGRTSSYNEQF
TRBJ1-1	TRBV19	ASRARTGGNTEAF
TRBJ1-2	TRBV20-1	SANRAYGYT
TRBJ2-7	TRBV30	AWSRGEQY
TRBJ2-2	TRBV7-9	ASSFGTSGTTGELF
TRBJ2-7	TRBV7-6	ASSLAGTGDEQY
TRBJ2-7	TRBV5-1	ASSLGTGDEQY
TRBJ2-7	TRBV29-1	SVRNLSSYEQY
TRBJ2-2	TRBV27	ASTYRPGLAGGTGELF
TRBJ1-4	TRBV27	ASSLSVVTNEKLF
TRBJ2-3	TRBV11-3	ASSLSRGQDTQY
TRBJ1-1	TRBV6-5	ASSFGTSMNTEAF
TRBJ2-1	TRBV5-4	ASSFWLAGGPPYNEQF
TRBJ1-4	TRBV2	ASMGGTNEKLF
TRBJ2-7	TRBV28	ASSLRPLAGDGEQY
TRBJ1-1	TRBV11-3	ASSPGSYNTEAF
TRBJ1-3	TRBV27	ASSLDWGSGNTIY
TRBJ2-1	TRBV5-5	ASSLVGGGTGGYEQF
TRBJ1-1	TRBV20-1	SVGQFEAF
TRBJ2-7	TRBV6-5	ASRLGGGRNEQY
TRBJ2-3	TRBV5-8	ASGKGVKDTQY
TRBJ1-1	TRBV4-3	ASSQDYHRAGTEAF
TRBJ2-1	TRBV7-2	ASSLKAGGPRF